These T cell receptor beta chains were read from a single sample in a study of graft-versus-host responses after intestinal transplantation. No antigen has been identified for these receptors. Sequencing was performed with immunoSEQ multiplex PCR; in TCRdb, only in-frame clones are kept and a portion is missing. The sample includes approximately 90,000 clones, 88% seen only once; the top ten take approximately 0.3%. The material sequenced was unstimulated CD4+ T cells sorted from spleen or lymph node cells, taken before transplant. These receptors originate from a human donor who was the organ donor for an intestinal transplant. Each CDR3 is given with its conserved first and last residue. D genes are given only for firm matches. Where a row states a size, it is once, few, many or the class of an expanded clone; other rows omit it.

v_call: TRBV11-3; j_call: TRBJ1-1; clone_size: .; d_call: .; cdr3_aa: CASSLEGGLNTEAFF; cdr3_nt: TGTGCCAGCAGCTTAGAAGGAGGCTTGAACACTGAAGCTTTCTTT
v_call: TRBV7-6; j_call: TRBJ1-3; clone_size: .; d_call: TRBD1; cdr3_aa: CASSPRTGRSNGNTIYF; cdr3_nt: TGTGCCAGCAGCCCTAGGACAGGAAGGTCGAATGGAAACACCATATATTTT
v_call: TRBV10-3; j_call: TRBJ1-5; clone_size: .; d_call: TRBD1; cdr3_aa: CAIRDRDNQPQHF; cdr3_nt: TGTGCCATCAGGGACAGGGACAATCAGCCCCAGCATTTT
v_call: TRBV9; j_call: TRBJ2-7; clone_size: .; d_call: .; cdr3_aa: CASSVLVYEQYF; cdr3_nt: TGTGCCAGCAGCGTCCTCGTCTACGAGCAGTACTTC
v_call: TRBV6-6; j_call: TRBJ1-5; clone_size: .; d_call: .; cdr3_aa: CASSPRQNNQPQHF; cdr3_nt: TGTGCCAGCAGCCCGAGACAGAACAATCAGCCCCAGCATTTT
v_call: TRBV18; j_call: TRBJ2-3; clone_size: .; d_call: TRBD2; cdr3_aa: CASSPLVLAGVKKVDTQYF; cdr3_nt: TGTGCCAGCTCACCACTGGTTCTAGCGGGAGTCAAGAAGGTAGATACGCAGTATTTT
v_call: TRBV7-9; j_call: TRBJ2-3; clone_size: once; d_call: TRBD2; cdr3_aa: CASSLREGYTDTQYF; cdr3_nt: TGTGCCAGCAGCCTCAGGGAGGGTTACACAGATACGCAGTATTTT
v_call: TRBV19; j_call: TRBJ1-2; clone_size: .; d_call: .; cdr3_aa: CASSMLKIEGYTF; cdr3_nt: TGTGCCAGTAGTATGTTGAAGATCGAGGGCTACACCTTC
v_call: TRBV28; j_call: TRBJ2-5; clone_size: once; d_call: .; cdr3_aa: CASSQGGETQYF; cdr3_nt: TGTGCCAGCAGCCAAGGGGGAGAGACCCAGTACTTC
v_call: TRBV6-1; j_call: TRBJ2-7; clone_size: .; d_call: TRBD1; cdr3_aa: CASSRDRGSEQYF; cdr3_nt: TGTGCCAGCAGTCGGGACAGGGGAAGCGAGCAGTACTTC
v_call: TRBV11-2; j_call: TRBJ2-3; clone_size: .; d_call: TRBD2; cdr3_aa: CASSLLRSSGAADTQYF; cdr3_nt: TGTGCCAGCAGCTTATTAAGGTCTAGCGGGGCGGCAGATACGCAGTATTTT
v_call: TRBV7-2; j_call: TRBJ1-1; clone_size: .; d_call: .; cdr3_aa: CASSLAPTAINTEAFF; cdr3_nt: TGTGCCAGCAGCTTAGCCCCGACAGCCATTAACACTGAAGCTTTCTTT
v_call: TRBV4-3; j_call: TRBJ2-7; clone_size: few; d_call: TRBD2; cdr3_aa: CASSQDTSGNEQYF; cdr3_nt: TGCGCCAGCAGCCAAGATACTAGCGGGAACGAGCAGTACTTC
v_call: TRBV5-1; j_call: TRBJ2-7; clone_size: .; d_call: TRBD2; cdr3_aa: CASSLLTSGPYEQYF; cdr3_nt: TGCGCCAGCAGCTTGTTGACTAGCGGACCCTACGAGCAGTACTTC
v_call: TRBV28; j_call: TRBJ2-7; clone_size: once; d_call: .; cdr3_aa: CASTGNLYEQYF; cdr3_nt: TGTGCCAGCACCGGGAACCTCTACGAGCAGTACTTC
v_call: TRBV15; j_call: TRBJ1-4; clone_size: once; d_call: .; cdr3_aa: CATRLGINEKLFF; cdr3_nt: TGTGCCACCAGACTCGGGATTAATGAAAAACTGTTTTTT
v_call: TRBV11-3; j_call: TRBJ2-1; clone_size: .; d_call: .; cdr3_aa: CASSPYGGREQFF; cdr3_nt: TGTGCCAGCAGCCCTTACGGGGGTAGGGAGCAGTTCTTC
v_call: TRBV28; j_call: TRBJ2-7; clone_size: .; d_call: .; cdr3_aa: CASSLSGVYEQYF; cdr3_nt: TGTGCCAGCAGTTTATCGGGGGTATACGAGCAGTACTTC
v_call: TRBV19; j_call: TRBJ2-2; clone_size: .; d_call: .; cdr3_aa: CASSIPGSVTGELFF; cdr3_nt: TGTGCCAGTAGTATTCCAGGATCGGTCACCGGGGAGCTGTTTTTT
v_call: TRBV5-1; j_call: TRBJ2-3; clone_size: .; d_call: .; cdr3_aa: CASSLMGDGTDTQYF; cdr3_nt: TGCGCCAGCAGCTTGATGGGAGACGGCACCGATACGCAGTATTTT
v_call: TRBV29-1; j_call: TRBJ2-1; clone_size: .; d_call: .; cdr3_aa: CSFGRGLDTYNEQFF; cdr3_nt: TGCAGCTTCGGCCGGGGACTGGACACCTACAATGAGCAGTTCTTC
v_call: TRBV5-6; j_call: TRBJ2-7; clone_size: .; d_call: TRBD2; cdr3_aa: CASSLALAGNYEQYF; cdr3_nt: TGTGCCAGCAGCTTGGCGCTAGCGGGTAACTACGAGCAGTACTTC
v_call: TRBV2; j_call: TRBJ1-6; clone_size: .; d_call: .; cdr3_aa: CASRSERGSPLHF; cdr3_nt: TGTGCCAGCAGGTCAGAAAGGGGTTCACCCCTCCACTTT
v_call: TRBV19; j_call: TRBJ1-2; clone_size: .; d_call: TRBD1; cdr3_aa: CATIAGTGIYGYTF; cdr3_nt: TGTGCCACTATCGCCGGGACAGGGATCTATGGCTACACCTTC
v_call: TRBV13; j_call: TRBJ2-3; clone_size: .; d_call: TRBD2; cdr3_aa: CASSSPRVAGGIDTQYF; cdr3_nt: TGTGCCAGCAGCTCCCCTCGGGTAGCGGGGGGTATAGATACGCAGTATTTT
v_call: TRBV14; j_call: TRBJ1-1; clone_size: .; d_call: .; cdr3_aa: CASSQEWPPYSGEAFF; cdr3_nt: TGTGCCAGCAGCCAAGAATGGCCGCCCTATTCGGGTGAAGCTTTCTTT
v_call: TRBV7-9; j_call: TRBJ1-1; clone_size: .; d_call: .; cdr3_aa: CASSSPRNTEAFF; cdr3_nt: TGTGCCAGCAGCTCCCCCAGGAATACTGAAGCTTTCTTT
v_call: TRBV29-1; j_call: TRBJ2-1; clone_size: .; d_call: TRBD2; cdr3_aa: CSVEGSGSGHNEQFF; cdr3_nt: TGCAGCGTGGAAGGTAGCGGGAGTGGCCACAATGAGCAGTTCTTC
v_call: TRBV28; j_call: TRBJ1-2; clone_size: .; d_call: .; cdr3_aa: CASEQTGFYGYTF; cdr3_nt: TGTGCCAGCGAACAGACAGGTTTCTATGGCTACACCTTC
v_call: TRBV5-1; j_call: TRBJ1-5; clone_size: .; d_call: .; cdr3_aa: CASSAGGSNQPQHF; cdr3_nt: TGCGCCAGCAGCGCCGGGGGGAGCAATCAGCCCCAGCATTTT
v_call: TRBV5-1; j_call: TRBJ2-1; clone_size: .; d_call: .; cdr3_aa: CASSYSREQFF; cdr3_nt: TGCGCCAGCAGCTATTCGAGGGAACAGTTCTTC
v_call: TRBV4-1; j_call: TRBJ2-1; clone_size: .; d_call: TRBD2; cdr3_aa: CASSQFVPLAGTTDYNEQFF; cdr3_nt: TGCGCCAGCAGCCAATTTGTGCCCCTAGCGGGTACCACGGACTACAATGAGCAGTTCTTC
v_call: TRBV7-9; j_call: TRBJ2-2; clone_size: few; d_call: .; cdr3_aa: CASSFSSQNTGELFF; cdr3_nt: TGTGCCAGCAGCTTTTCTAGCCAGAACACCGGGGAGCTGTTTTTT
v_call: TRBV29-1; j_call: TRBJ2-3; clone_size: .; d_call: .; cdr3_aa: CGGGYIQGAHTDTQYF; cdr3_nt: TGTGGGGGGGGGTACATACAGGGCGCGCACACAGATACGCAGTATTTT
v_call: TRBV19; j_call: TRBJ2-3; clone_size: .; d_call: TRBD1; cdr3_aa: CASSLLGTGVTDTQYF; cdr3_nt: TGTGCCAGTAGTCTCCTCGGGACAGGGGTCACAGATACGCAGTATTTT
v_call: TRBV6-1; j_call: TRBJ2-7; clone_size: .; d_call: .; cdr3_aa: CASSEAQTGSYEQYF; cdr3_nt: TGTGCCAGCAGTGAAGCACAAACAGGGTCCTACGAGCAGTACTTC
v_call: TRBV6-1; j_call: TRBJ1-1; clone_size: .; d_call: TRBD1; cdr3_aa: CASSSTGHTEAFF; cdr3_nt: TGTGCCAGCAGTTCGACAGGGCACACTGAAGCTTTCTTT
v_call: TRBV28; j_call: TRBJ2-3; clone_size: .; d_call: .; cdr3_aa: CASSALEGRGTDTQYF; cdr3_nt: TGTGCCAGCAGTGCCCTCGAAGGGAGAGGCACAGATACGCAGTATTTT
v_call: TRBV4-1; j_call: TRBJ2-1; clone_size: .; d_call: .; cdr3_aa: CASSQGGGRRSYNEQFF; cdr3_nt: TGCGCCAGCAGCCAAGGGGGTGGGAGGCGCTCCTACAATGAGCAGTTCTTC
v_call: TRBV11-2; j_call: TRBJ2-3; clone_size: .; d_call: TRBD2; cdr3_aa: CASSRRAGGYTDTQYF; cdr3_nt: TGTGCCAGCAGCCGTCGAGCGGGAGGTTATACAGATACGCAGTATTTT
v_call: TRBV6-5; j_call: TRBJ2-3; clone_size: once; d_call: TRBD2; cdr3_aa: CASRAGGPDTQYF; cdr3_nt: TGTGCCAGCCGAGCGGGAGGCCCAGATACGCAGTATTTT
v_call: TRBV6-5; j_call: TRBJ1-1; clone_size: .; d_call: .; cdr3_aa: CASSLQGLNTEAFF; cdr3_nt: TGTGCCAGCAGTTTACAGGGCCTGAACACTGAAGCTTTCTTT
v_call: TRBV14; j_call: TRBJ1-3; clone_size: once; d_call: .; cdr3_aa: CASSQEFHSGNTIYF; cdr3_nt: TGTGCCAGCAGCCAAGAATTCCACTCTGGAAACACCATATATTTT
v_call: TRBV5-4; j_call: TRBJ2-7; clone_size: .; d_call: .; cdr3_aa: CASSRTGNYEQYF; cdr3_nt: TGTGCCAGCAGCCGGACGGGGAACTACGAGCAGTACTTC
v_call: TRBV4-1; j_call: TRBJ2-7; clone_size: .; d_call: .; cdr3_aa: CASSQDPVGEQYF; cdr3_nt: TGCGCCAGCAGCCAAGATCCTGTCGGGGAGCAGTACTTC
v_call: TRBV18; j_call: TRBJ2-2; clone_size: .; d_call: .; cdr3_aa: CASSPERVNTGELFF; cdr3_nt: TGTGCCAGCTCACCAGAGCGGGTGAACACCGGGGAGCTGTTTTTT
v_call: TRBV28; j_call: TRBJ2-7; clone_size: .; d_call: .; cdr3_aa: CASRLRYEQYF; cdr3_nt: TGTGCCAGCAGGTTGCGCTACGAGCAGTACTTC
v_call: TRBV9; j_call: TRBJ2-7; clone_size: .; d_call: TRBD2; cdr3_aa: CASSVGLAETGEQYF; cdr3_nt: TGTGCCAGCAGCGTAGGGCTAGCGGAGACGGGCGAGCAGTACTTC
v_call: TRBV18; j_call: TRBJ2-5; clone_size: .; d_call: .; cdr3_aa: CASSPPGSWETQYF; cdr3_nt: TGTGCCAGCTCACCACCGGGCAGCTGGGAGACCCAGTACTTC
v_call: TRBV6-5; j_call: TRBJ2-3; clone_size: .; d_call: .; cdr3_aa: CASSYLFKSRTDTQYF; cdr3_nt: TGTGCCAGCAGTTACCTATTCAAGAGTCGCACAGATACGCAGTATTTT
v_call: TRBV28; j_call: TRBJ2-3; clone_size: .; d_call: .; cdr3_aa: CASSLDVKGGQWVSDTQYF; cdr3_nt: TGTGCCAGCAGTTTAGACGTGAAAGGTGGACAGTGGGTATCAGATACGCAGTATTTT
v_call: TRBV7-9; j_call: TRBJ1-3; clone_size: .; d_call: .; cdr3_aa: CASSMTPGSSGNTIYF; cdr3_nt: TGTGCCAGCAGCATGACTCCAGGGTCCTCTGGAAACACCATATATTTT